These 22 T cell receptor beta chains were sequenced from one sample in a study of T cell responses to AZD1222 COVID-19 vaccine. Profiling relied on immunoSEQ multiplex PCR, and the TCRdb table lists in-frame clones only, not all of them. The table lists some 150,000 clones, 87% of them singletons. The sequenced sample was peripheral blood, obtained 28 days after the second AZD1222 dose. These receptors originate from an adult who received the AZD1222 COVID-19 vaccine.

The rearrangement links TRBV5-1 to TRBJ1-4, with TRBD1 matching 8 bases. V trimming: 6 bases; J trimming: 5 bases; junction bases outside the gene matches: 9. Germline V gene lookup returns CDR1 SGHRS and CDR2 YFSETQ. The CDR3 contains 15 residues. Here the CDR3 DNA reads TGCGCCAGCAAAGGGCAGGGGGCAGAGAATGAAAAACTGTTTTTT. This gives the protein CASKGQGAENEKLFF.

The chain links TRBV28 to TRBJ2-1; 10 nucleotides line up with TRBD2. Germline assignment: CDR1 MDHEN and CDR2 SYDVKM. V dropped 8 bases and J dropped 6; count of bases not matched to a gene: 7. The CDR3 runs 14 residues. The CDR3 bases are TGTGCCAGCGGGATAGCGGGAGGACCCAATGAGCAGTTCTTC. Translating it yields CASGIAGGPNEQFF.

The rearrangement links TRBV16 to TRBJ2-1, with a possible D match to TRBD2 (6 bases). Trimming took 2 bases from V and 8 from J, leaving 22 bases between them. Germline CDR1 reads KGHSY; CDR2 reads FQNENV. The CDR3 extends over 17 amino acids. CDR3 amino acids: CASSQIGGSGGVHEQFF. CDR3 DNA: TGTGCCAGCAGCCAAATCGGCGGGTCAGGAGGGGTTCATGAGCAGTTCTTC.

The rearrangement joins TRBV7-3 to TRBJ2-1, with D possibly matching TRBD1 (6 bases). The germline V and J ends were trimmed by 5 bases and 8 bases, with 16 bases remaining between them. The CDR3 totals 14 residues. In germline, CDR1 is SGHTA, CDR2 FQGTGA. The CDR3 sequence: CASSPGQLGDEQFF. In nucleotides, the CDR3 is TGTGCCAGCAGCCCAGGACAGTTGGGCGATGAGCAGTTCTTC. Combining the CDR3 with reference TRBV7-3 and TRBJ2-1 gives the whole variable domain GAGVSQTPSNKVTEKGKYVELRCDPISGHTALYWYRQSLGQGPEFLIYFQGTGAADDSGLPNDRFFAVRPEGSVSTLKIQRTERGDSAVYLCASSPGQLGDEQFFGPGTRLTVL.

This chain uses TRBV7-9 with TRBJ2-2; D remains unclear. Germline CDR1 and CDR2: SEHNR and FQNEAQ (reference sequence). V lost 1 base to trimming and J lost 10 bases, with 7 bases between them. The CDR3 is 12 residues long. The CDR3 nucleotides read TGTGCCAGCAGCTTAGTCCTCGAGGAGCTGTTTTTT. It encodes CASSLVLEELFF.

This rearrangement joins TRBV9 to TRBJ2-1; possible D gene TRBD1, 5 bases. Trimming cost V 4 bases and J 5 bases, with 16 bases left between them. Germline-derived CDR1 and CDR2 are SGDLS and YYNGEE. CDR3 length equals 15 residues. The CDR3 nucleotides are TGTGCCAGCAGCCCCAGGGTAGGCCGGGACAATGAGCAGTTCTTC. Amino acids: CASSPRVGRDNEQFF. Using reference TRBV9 and TRBJ2-1 for the parts outside the CDR3, the full variable domain is DSGVTQTPKHLITATGQRVTLRCSPRSGDLSVYWYQQSLDQGLQFLIQYYNGEERAKGNILERFSAQQFPDLHSELNLSSLELGDSALYFCASSPRVGRDNEQFFGPGTRLTVL.

The chain is built from TRBV7-2 and TRBJ2-2, with unresolved D. CDR1 SGHTA and CDR2 FQGNSA come from the germline V gene. The CDR3 extends over 13 amino acids. V lost 4 bases, J lost 4 bases, and 7 bases lay in between. CDR3 DNA: TGTGCCAGCAGCTCTCAAACCACCGGGGAGCTGTTTTTT. It encodes CASSSQTTGELFF.

This clone was seen only once. J is TRBJ1-3 and V is TRBV29-1, with D unresolved. This CDR3 has 11 amino acids. Germline CDR1 is SQVTM and CDR2 is ANQGSEA. Trimming took off 2 bases at V and 2 bases at J, with 1 base between the two ends. The CDR3 DNA follows: TGCAGCGTTGAAACTGGAAACACCATATATTTT. Encoded protein: CSVETGNTIYF.

CDR3: CASSEAVWGYQPQHF. The CDR3 nucleotides are TGTGCCAGCAGTGAAGCAGTGTGGGGTTATCAGCCCCAGCATTTT. V is TRBV6-1 and J is TRBJ1-5, with D unresolved. The V gene lost 0 bases and the J gene lost 5 bases, with 11 bases spanning the gap. Per the germline V gene, CDR1 is MNHNS and CDR2 is SASEGT. This CDR3 spans 15 amino acids.

The gene calls are TRBV3-1 (or the pseudogene TRBV3-2) and TRBJ2-7; TRBD2 agrees at 8 bases. Germline V gene data show CDR1 as LGHDT and CDR2 as YNNKEL (reference sequence). V was clipped by 4 bases and J by 5 bases; unmatched bases: 7. The CDR3 is 14 amino acids. The CDR3: CASSPGTRGHEQYF. The CDR3 DNA is TGTGCCAGCAGCCCGGGGACTAGGGGCCACGAGCAGTACTTC.

This rearrangement joins TRBV9 to TRBJ2-7; the match to TRBD1 covers 7 bases. Germline V gene sequence: CDR1 SGDLS, CDR2 YYNGEE. The CDR3 sequence is 15 residues long. Trimming cost V 2 bases and J 2 bases; bases outside gene matches: 7. CDR3 in amino acids: CASSVEGQAPYEQYF. CDR3 in DNA: TGTGCCAGCAGCGTGGAAGGACAGGCCCCCTACGAGCAGTACTTC.

This chain connects TRBV2 to TRBJ1-3; TRBD1 matches 9 bases. Germline assignment: CDR1 SNHLY and CDR2 FYNNEI. This CDR3 contains 15 residues. The V and J ends lost 4 bases and 5 bases, in that order; junction bases with no gene match: 6. The CDR3 here is CASSGRGQGRNTIYF. The CDR3 nucleotides read TGTGCCAGCAGTGGAAGGGGACAGGGAAGAAACACCATATATTTT.

The V gene is TRBV14, the J gene TRBJ2-5; D unclear. This CDR3 spans 11 amino acids. Germline CDR1 and CDR2: SGHDN and FVKESK. V was trimmed by 3 bases and J by 5 bases, leaving 4 bases between them. DNA for the CDR3: TGTGCCAGCAGCCATTCCGAGACCCAGTACTTC. Its translation is CASSHSETQYF.

The chain combines TRBV24-1 with TRBJ2-5; the D gene is possibly TRBD1 (6 bases). V was shortened by 2 bases and J by 4 bases, with 10 bases between the two germline ends. The CDR3 runs 14 residues. The germline V gene encodes CDR1 KGHDR and CDR2 SFDVKD. The CDR3 region is CATSDYRDTETQYF. The CDR3 DNA is TGTGCCACCAGTGATTACCGGGACACAGAGACCCAGTACTTC.

The sample holds one count of this clone. The chain is built from TRBV27 and TRBJ1-2, with 7 bases lining up with TRBD1. CDR1 is MNHEY, CDR2 SMNVEV, per germline (reference sequence). The V segment lost 5 bases and the J segment 2 bases; nucleotides outside the gene matches: 5. The CDR3 is 14 amino acids. The CDR3 loop is CASSPPGQNYGYTF. The CDR3 DNA reads as TGTGCCAGCAGTCCCCCGGGACAGAACTATGGCTACACCTTC.

The chain employs TRBV5-1 and TRBJ2-7, with a weak D call TRBD1 (5 bases). V was cut by 4 bases and J by 2 bases, with 7 bases left in between. Germline V gene data show CDR1 as SGHRS and CDR2 as YFSETQ. CDR3 length: 12 residues. The CDR3 loop reads CASSQGAYEQYF. DNA for the CDR3: TGCGCCAGCAGCCAAGGGGCCTACGAGCAGTACTTC.

The chain couples TRBV7-3 to TRBJ2-7, with 8 bases aligning to TRBD1. Germline loops: CDR1 SGHTA, CDR2 FQGTGA. The trim removed 1 base at V and 7 bases at J, leaving 9 bases unmatched. CDR3 length: 15 residues. The chain's CDR3 is CASSLRGQVVVEQYF. CDR3 nucleotides: TGTGCCAGCAGCTTAAGGGGACAGGTGGTTGTGGAGCAGTACTTC.

The chain links TRBV2 to TRBJ2-1, with D unclear. This CDR3 has 12 amino acids. Germline lookup yields CDR1 SNHLY and CDR2 FYNNEI. The V end was cut by 4 bases, the J end by 2 bases, with 3 bases between. The CDR3 sequence is CASSGPYNEQFF. CDR3 nucleotide sequence: TGTGCCAGCAGTGGCCCCTACAATGAGCAGTTCTTC. The full variable domain, its missing parts supplied by reference TRBV2 and TRBJ2-1, is EPEVTQTPSHQVTQMGQEVILRCVPISNHLYFYWYRQILGQKVEFLVSFYNNEISEKSEIFDDQFSVERPDGSNFTLKIRSTKLEDSAMYFCASSGPYNEQFFGPGTRLTVL.

The chain carries TRBV7-8 and TRBJ2-2; the D gene is possibly TRBD2 (5 bases). The V gene's germline CDR1 is SGHVS and CDR2 FQNEAQ. V was clipped by 1 base and J by 6 bases, with 15 bases between them. The CDR3 totals 16 residues. The CDR3 region is CASSLGGSGGAGELFF. The CDR3 DNA reads as TGTGCCAGCAGCTTAGGTGGGAGCGGAGGAGCCGGGGAGCTGTTTTTT.

This rearrangement joins TRBV2 to TRBJ2-1, with TRBD1 identical over 9 bases. V trimming: 5 bases; J trimming: 2 bases; junction bases outside the gene matches: 4. Germline assignment: CDR1 SNHLY and CDR2 FYNNEI. The CDR3 length is 15 residues. CDR3 amino acids: CASSPGQGTYNEQFF. Here the CDR3 DNA reads TGTGCCAGCAGTCCGGGACAGGGTACCTACAATGAGCAGTTCTTC.

In this sample, this clone turned up once. The chain links TRBV12-3 or TRBV12-4 to TRBJ2-1; tentatively, D is TRBD2 (5 bases). This CDR3 contains 12 residues. Trimming stripped 5 bases from V and 10 bases from J, with 12 bases between. The CDR3 spells CASSHPTGEQFF. In DNA form, the CDR3 reads TGTGCCAGCAGTCACCCTACGGGGGAGCAGTTCTTC.

This chain joins TRBV9 and TRBJ2-7, with 7 bases lining up with TRBD1. After removal of 0 bases from V and 4 bases from J, the junction contained 7 bases not matched to a gene. CDR1 and CDR2 (germline): SGDLS, YYNGEE. The CDR3 runs to 15 residues. The CDR3 DNA reads as TGTGCCAGCAGCGTAGATGAGGGGGCTTGGTACGAGCAGTACTTC. It is translated as CASSVDEGAWYEQYF.